What follows is one T cell receptor beta chain and its context. This sample is drawn from a study of blood T cell repertoires in COVID-19. Study summary: Samples of COVID-19 (acute and convalescent) were obtained from the United States, Italy and Spain.

With 3 bases removed from V and 5 bases from J, the gap between germline ends came to 7 bases. The CDR3 is 12 residues long. Original handling: Using reference gene primer amplification, nucleated cell counts were estimated. Using immunoSEQ multiplex PCR, the repertoire was profiled, and TCRdb retains in-frame clones only, with some absent. The DNA was the basis for D and trimming; V, J and clone size are from that table. The sample gives approximately 90,000 clones, about nine tenths of which show up once; about 3.7% is in the top ten. The V gene is TRBV12-3 or TRBV12-4, the J gene TRBJ1-2; D possibly corresponds to TRBD1 (5 bases). The sample comprised peripheral blood. The TCR comes from a woman in her 70s with acute or convalescent COVID-19. The CDR3 nucleotides read TGTGCCAGCAGTTTGCAGGGATATGGCTACACCTTC. This encodes CASSLQGYGYTF.